This TCR beta chain was sequenced for a study of human T cells and chemical hapten exposure. Study details: Sensitizing treatment utilized 2% DPC over an approximately 2 cm by approximately 2 cm portion of upper inner arm skin.

Study results and limitations: The formation of large CDR3 similarity clusters by expanded TCRs significantly exceeded that of controls.

Time point in this sample: patch test 1, 2 weeks after DPC sensitization. Treatment described: therapeutic diphenylcyclopropenone sensitization with weekly scalp DPC. The sample holds a few counts of this clonotype. No antigen is known for it. MiXCR, applied by TCRdb to the RACE reads, yields one record per CDR3 protein. The top ten hold under 2.5% of the sample, which has about 360,000 distinct CDR3 sequences, 4.8% seen once. This CDR3 is built from 17 residues. Looked up from germline, CDR1 is LGHDT and CDR2 is YNNKEL (reference sequence). Trimming removed 6 bases from V and 5 bases from J; junction bases left unmatched: 19.

The sequence was obtained from a woman between 50 and 59 years old with alopecia areata. Some clones in this sample may be carry-over from other donors' samples. V and J are TRBV3-1 and TRBJ2-7, with TRBD2 matching 7 bases. The material was whole blood, obtained in connection with sensitization to the hapten diphenylcyclopropenone (DPC). The CDR3, as DNA: TGTGCCAGCAGTCCATTAGCAACTAGCGCCCAAGGGAACGAGCAGTACTTC. It encodes CASSPLATSAQGNEQYF.